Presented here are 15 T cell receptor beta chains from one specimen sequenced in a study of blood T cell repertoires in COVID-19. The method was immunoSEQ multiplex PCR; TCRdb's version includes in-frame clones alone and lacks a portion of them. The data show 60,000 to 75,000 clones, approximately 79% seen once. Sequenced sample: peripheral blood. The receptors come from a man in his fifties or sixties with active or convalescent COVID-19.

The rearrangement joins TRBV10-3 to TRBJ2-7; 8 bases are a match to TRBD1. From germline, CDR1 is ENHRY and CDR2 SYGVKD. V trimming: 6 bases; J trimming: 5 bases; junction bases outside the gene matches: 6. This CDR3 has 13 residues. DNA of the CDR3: TGTGCCATCAGCCCTGGACAGGGCAACGAGCAGTACTTC. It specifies CAISPGQGNEQYF.

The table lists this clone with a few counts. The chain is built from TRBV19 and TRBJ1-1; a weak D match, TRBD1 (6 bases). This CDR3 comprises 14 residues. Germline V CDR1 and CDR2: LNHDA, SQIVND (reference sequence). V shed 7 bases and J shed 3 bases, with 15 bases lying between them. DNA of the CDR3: TGTGCCAGTACCATACAGGGACTATACACTGAAGCTTTCTTT. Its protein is CASTIQGLYTEAFF.

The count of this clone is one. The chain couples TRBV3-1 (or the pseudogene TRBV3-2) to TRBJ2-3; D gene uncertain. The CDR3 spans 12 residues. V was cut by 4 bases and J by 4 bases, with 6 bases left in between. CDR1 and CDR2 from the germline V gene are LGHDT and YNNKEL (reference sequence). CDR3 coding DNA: TGTGCCAGCAGCCCCGCGGCAGATACGCAGTATTTT. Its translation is CASSPAADTQYF.

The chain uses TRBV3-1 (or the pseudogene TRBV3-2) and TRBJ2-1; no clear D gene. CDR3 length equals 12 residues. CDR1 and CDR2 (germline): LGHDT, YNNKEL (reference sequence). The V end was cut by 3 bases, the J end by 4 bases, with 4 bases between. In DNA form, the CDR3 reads TGTGCCAGCAGCCAGTCATACAATGAGCAGTTCTTC. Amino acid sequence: CASSQSYNEQFF.

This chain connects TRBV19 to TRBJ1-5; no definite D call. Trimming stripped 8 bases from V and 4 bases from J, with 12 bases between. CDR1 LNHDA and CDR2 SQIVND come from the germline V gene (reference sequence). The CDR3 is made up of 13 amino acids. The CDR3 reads CASGRDRNQPQHF. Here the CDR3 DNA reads TGTGCCAGTGGGAGGGATAGGAATCAGCCCCAGCATTTT.

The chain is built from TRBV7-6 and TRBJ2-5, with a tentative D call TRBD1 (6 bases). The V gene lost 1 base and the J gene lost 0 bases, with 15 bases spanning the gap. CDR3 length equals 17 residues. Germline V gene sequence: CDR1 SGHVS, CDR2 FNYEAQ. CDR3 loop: CASSLEIGGSYQETQYF. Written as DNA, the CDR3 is TGTGCCAGCAGCTTAGAGATAGGGGGATCGTACCAAGAGACCCAGTACTTC.

The CDR3 here is CAISEPDRDRNLPLYGYTF. The CDR3 DNA is TGTGCCATCAGTGAGCCCGATAGGGACAGGAATTTACCCCTCTATGGCTACACCTTC. The rearrangement links TRBV10-3 to TRBJ1-2, with 8 bases lining up with TRBD1. The J segment lost 4 bases and the V segment lost 2 bases, leaving 18 bases of the junction unmatched. This CDR3 is 19 amino acids long. In germline, CDR1 is ENHRY, CDR2 SYGVKD.

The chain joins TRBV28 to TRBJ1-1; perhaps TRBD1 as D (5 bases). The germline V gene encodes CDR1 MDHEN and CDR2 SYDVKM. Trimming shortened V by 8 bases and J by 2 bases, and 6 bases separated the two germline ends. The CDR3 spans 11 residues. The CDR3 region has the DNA TGTGCCAGCCAGGGTAACACTGAAGCTTTCTTT. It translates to CASQGNTEAFF.

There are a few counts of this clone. The CDR3 DNA follows: TGTGCCAGCAGCTCCACAATGGGGGCCGGGCGAGAGACCCAGTACTTC. Its protein product is CASSSTMGAGRETQYF. The chain employs TRBV5-4 and TRBJ2-5; weak D call: TRBD1 (6 bases). Trimming left V 3 bases short and J 4 bases short, with 19 bases between. The length of the CDR3 is 16 residues. From germline, CDR1 is SGHNT and CDR2 YYREEE (reference sequence).

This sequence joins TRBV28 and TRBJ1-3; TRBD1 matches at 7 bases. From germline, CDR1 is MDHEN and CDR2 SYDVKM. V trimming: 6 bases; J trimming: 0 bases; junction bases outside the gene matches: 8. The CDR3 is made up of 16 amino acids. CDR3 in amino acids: CASSPGTDISGNTIYF. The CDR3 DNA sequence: TGTGCCAGCAGCCCCGGGACAGATATCTCTGGAAACACCATATATTTT.

The CDR3 coding sequence is TGCAGCGTTAGCCCAGACAGCGCCGGCTTTGGGACCCAGTACTTC. Encoded protein: CSVSPDSAGFGTQYF. The V and J genes are TRBV29-1 and TRBJ2-5, with D tentatively TRBD1 (5 bases). V shed 5 bases and J shed 7 bases, with 23 bases lying between them. The CDR3 loop spans 15 amino acids. Germline CDR1 is SQVTM and CDR2 is ANQGSEA.

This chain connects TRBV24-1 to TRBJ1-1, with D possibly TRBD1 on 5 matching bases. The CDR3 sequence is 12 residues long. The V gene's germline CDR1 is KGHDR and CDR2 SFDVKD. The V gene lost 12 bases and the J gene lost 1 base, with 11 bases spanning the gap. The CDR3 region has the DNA TGTGCCGCTAGCGGACAGAACACTGAAGCTTTCTTT. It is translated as CAASGQNTEAFF.

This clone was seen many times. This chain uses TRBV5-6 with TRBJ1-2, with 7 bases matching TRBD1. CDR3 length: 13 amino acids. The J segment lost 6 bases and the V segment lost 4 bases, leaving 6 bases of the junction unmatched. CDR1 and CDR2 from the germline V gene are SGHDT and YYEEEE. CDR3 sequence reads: CASSHRDSHGYTF. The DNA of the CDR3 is TGTGCCAGCAGCCACCGGGACAGCCATGGCTACACCTTC. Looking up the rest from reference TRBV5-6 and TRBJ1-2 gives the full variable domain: DAGVTQSPTHLIKTRGQQVTLRCSPKSGHDTVSWYQQALGQGPQFIFQYYEEEERQRGNFPDRFSGHQFPNYSSELNVNALLLGDSALYLCASSHRDSHGYTFGSGTRLTVV.

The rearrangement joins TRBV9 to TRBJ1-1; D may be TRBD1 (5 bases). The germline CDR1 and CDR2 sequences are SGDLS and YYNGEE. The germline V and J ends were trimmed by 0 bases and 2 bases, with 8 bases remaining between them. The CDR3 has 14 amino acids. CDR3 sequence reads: CASSVVTANTEAFF. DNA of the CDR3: TGTGCCAGCAGCGTAGTGACAGCTAACACTGAAGCTTTCTTT.

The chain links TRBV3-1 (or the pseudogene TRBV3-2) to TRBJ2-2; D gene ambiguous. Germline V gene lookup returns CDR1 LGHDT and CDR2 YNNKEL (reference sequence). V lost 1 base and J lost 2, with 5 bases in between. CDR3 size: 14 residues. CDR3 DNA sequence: TGTGCCAGCAGCCAAGTTCAAAACACCGGGGAGCTGTTTTTT. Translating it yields CASSQVQNTGELFF.